This T cell receptor (beta chain) derives from a study of T cells expressing NK-cell markers. On the study more broadly: It was sorted CD3+CD56+NKG2C+, CD3+CD56+NKG2C- and CD3+CD56-NKG2C+ T cells that supplied the TCR beta repertoires. Seven sequenced donors out of eight were HCMV-seropositive, one seronegative.

From germline, CDR1 is MNHEY and CDR2 SVGEGT. This CDR3 has 13 residues. cDNA encoding TCR beta was synthesized via 5'RACE template switching incorporating UMIs. TCRdb re-called the 5' RACE reads and gives one entry per CDR3 protein, without DNA. This repertoire includes roughly 390,000 distinct CDR3 sequences. The TCR comes from a woman in her forties or fifties in good health. The rearrangement joins TRBV6-2 or TRBV6-3 to TRBJ1-2. Specimen: blood T cells: a sorted CD56 or NKG2C T cell subset, CD4+ or CD8+ T cells, or bulk PBMC T cells (not recorded which). CDR3: CASTESLIGGYTF.